Below, 10 T cell receptor beta chains from the same sample are listed, as sequenced in a study of T-cell reconstitution after alpha-beta-depleted transplantation in children. Unique molecular identifiers were incorporated during preparation of the TCRbeta library. Via MiXCR, TCRdb re-called the PCR reads, giving one row per CDR3 protein. Among fewer than 150,000 distinct CDR3 sequences listed, 8% to 10% were seen once. Material: PBMCs, mostly from graft donor cells, obtained 180 days after TCRalphabeta/CD19-depleted stem cell transplant. The receptors stem from a girl in the first two years of life who had a stem cell transplant for combined immunodeficiency, so the T cells may come from the graft donor.

In its sample, this clonotype was seen a few times. This chain joins TRBV5-1 and TRBJ2-7; tentative D call: TRBD1 (5 bases). The V gene's germline CDR1 is SGHRS and CDR2 YFSETQ. Trimming pared 4 bases from V and 0 bases from J, leaving 11 bases between. The CDR3 runs 14 residues. CDR3 sequence: CASSTQVNSYEQYF. The DNA for the CDR3 is TGCGCCAGCAGCACACAGGTAAACTCCTACGAGCAGTACTTC. Drawing the rest from reference TRBV5-1 and TRBJ2-7, the complete variable domain is KAGVTQTPRYLIKTRGQQVTLSCSPISGHRSVSWYQQTPGQGLQFLFEYFSETQRNKGNFPGRFSGRQFSNSRSEMNVSTLELGDSALYLCASSTQVNSYEQYFGPGTRLTVT.

The genes are TRBV5-1 and TRBJ2-3, with a possible D match to TRBD2 (6 bases). CDR3 length: 14 residues. The V and J ends lost 8 bases and 0 bases respectively, with 13 bases between them. Germline V lookup: CDR1 SGHRS, CDR2 YFSETQ. Here the CDR3 DNA reads TGCGCCAGTCGAGGAGGGGCAAGCACAGATACGCAGTATTTT. It yields the protein CASRGGASTDTQYF.

The table lists this clonotype with many counts. V is TRBV20-1 and J is TRBJ1-4; D may be TRBD1 (5 bases). The germline V and J ends were trimmed by 7 bases and 5 bases, with 11 bases remaining between them. The germline V gene encodes CDR1 DFQATT and CDR2 SNEGSKA (reference sequence). The CDR3 runs 12 residues. The CDR3 protein is CSVGRGNEKLFF. The CDR3 DNA reads TGCAGTGTGGGGCGCGGAAATGAAAAACTGTTTTTT.

The chain recombines TRBV6-5 with TRBJ1-1; D unresolved. The CDR3 length is 11 residues. Germline-derived CDR1 and CDR2 are MNHEY and SVGAGI. Deletions cut 3 bases from V and 3 bases from J, with 2 bases between. Written as DNA, the CDR3 is TGTGCCAGCAGTTATTACACTGAAGCTTTCTTT. Protein product: CASSYYTEAFF.

This clonotype was observed a handful of times. The J gene is TRBJ2-7, the V gene TRBV29-1, with D perhaps TRBD2 (6 bases). This CDR3 comprises 16 residues. Germline lookup yields CDR1 SQVTM and CDR2 ANQGSEA. V gave up 7 bases and J gave up 3 bases, with 25 bases separating them. CDR3 sequence (DNA): TGCAGCGCCACTACCCGGGGGAAAAAGAAGAGCTACGAGCAGTACTTC. Translated: CSATTRGKKKSYEQYF.

This clonotype was recorded a few times. V gene TRBV7-9 combines with J gene TRBJ2-7; no definite D call. Germline V gene data show CDR1 as SEHNR and CDR2 as FQNEAQ (reference sequence). This CDR3 region has 12 residues. The V end lost 5 bases, the J end lost 4 bases, and 9 bases lay between the germline ends. The CDR3 bases are TGTGCCAGCAGCCAAGTGGTGTACGAGCAGTACTTC. It encodes CASSQVVYEQYF.

The chain uses TRBV10-3 and TRBJ2-2, with 9 positions matching TRBD1. The CDR3 contains 16 residues. In germline, CDR1 is ENHRY, CDR2 SYGVKD. Trimming cost V 5 bases and J 3 bases; bases outside gene matches: 7. This CDR3 is CAISPGQGRHTGELFF. CDR3 coding DNA: TGTGCCATCAGTCCAGGACAGGGGAGACACACCGGGGAGCTGTTTTTT.

This clonotype was recorded at least ten times. The V gene is TRBV20-1, the J gene TRBJ1-6; tentatively, D is TRBD1 (5 bases). This CDR3 is built from 12 residues. The germline V gene encodes CDR1 DFQATT and CDR2 SNEGSKA (reference sequence). Trimming removed 3 bases at V and 9 bases at J, with 9 bases between. CDR3 region: CSARGGGSPLHF. CDR3 sequence (DNA): TGCAGTGCTAGGGGTGGGGGTTCACCCCTCCACTTT.

This clonotype was observed a handful of times. The chain combines TRBV5-1 with TRBJ2-2; 8 bases are shared with TRBD1. V trimming: 8 bases; J trimming: 6 bases; junction bases outside the gene matches: 9. The germline V gene has CDR1 SGHRS and CDR2 YFSETQ. The CDR3 consists of 14 residues. In nucleotides, the CDR3 is TGCGCCAGTCGACAGGGGTCGGGTGCCGGGGAGCTGTTTTTT. The encoded protein is CASRQGSGAGELFF.

This clonotype was found many times. The chain has TRBV10-3 and TRBJ2-1, with 7 positions matching TRBD2. The CDR3 has 16 residues. Germline CDR1 ENHRY, CDR2 SYGVKD. The ends lost 4 bases at V and 5 bases at J; junction bases unmatched: 11. CDR3 coding DNA: TGTGCCATCAGTGTTAGGTGGGAGGGCCACAACAATGAGCAGTTCTTC. Residues: CAISVRWEGHNNEQFF.